This TCR beta chain was found in a study of spatial heterogeneity in lung cancer. As for the study in general: In the raw reads, each unique TCR and UMI combination was present more than ten times on average.

As to time point: sample taken at primary tumor resection. Extraction of whole RNA from tumor, nontumor lung or frozen PBMC preceded unsorted sequencing. This clonotype was detected many times. TCRdb passed the 5' RACE reads through MiXCR, listing each CDR3 protein once. The sample carries roughly 11,000 distinct CDR3 sequences, about 3.7% recorded once. V gave up 0 bases and J gave up 3 bases, with 6 bases separating them. The germline CDR1 and CDR2 sequences are MNHEY and SVGAGI. This CDR3 has 13 residues. The receptor was derived from a male donor with early-stage non-small cell lung cancer. This sequence joins TRBV6-5 and TRBJ2-7, with D tentatively TRBD1 (5 bases). Specimen: normal lung tissue next to the tumor, collected at surgery. DNA of the CDR3: TGTGCCAGCAGTTACTCGACAGACTACGAGCAGTACTTC. This encodes CASSYSTDYEQYF.